This TCR beta chain came from a study of OX40 agonist ivuxolimab in advanced cancers. Study in general: Recorded diagnoses for dose-escalation patients were hepatocellular carcinoma, melanoma, renal cell or head and neck cancer. Enrollees could have had prior anti-PD-1, anti-PD-L1 or anti-CTLA-4 therapy, which about 40% had received.

Trimming left V 7 bases short and J 1 base short, with 16 bases between. This CDR3 is 16 amino acids long. Germline V gives CDR1 SNHLY, CDR2 FYNNEI. Systemic immunosuppression or autoimmune disease history was grounds to exclude patients. Generated by immunoSEQ multiplex PCR, the TCRdb table keeps only in-frame clones and is missing some. The data contain approximately 26,000 clones, 83% of them singletons. The specimen was CD4+ or CD8+ T cells sorted from blood, collected in a trial of the OX40 agonist ivuxolimab. The receptor's source is an adult with an advanced solid tumor such as melanoma, head and neck, liver or kidney cancer. The chain joins TRBV2 to TRBJ2-2; TRBD1 might be the D (6 bases). The CDR3 DNA sequence: TGTGCCAGCAAACCCGGGACATTCGTGAACACCGGGGAGCTGTTTTTT. This encodes CASKPGTFVNTGELFF.